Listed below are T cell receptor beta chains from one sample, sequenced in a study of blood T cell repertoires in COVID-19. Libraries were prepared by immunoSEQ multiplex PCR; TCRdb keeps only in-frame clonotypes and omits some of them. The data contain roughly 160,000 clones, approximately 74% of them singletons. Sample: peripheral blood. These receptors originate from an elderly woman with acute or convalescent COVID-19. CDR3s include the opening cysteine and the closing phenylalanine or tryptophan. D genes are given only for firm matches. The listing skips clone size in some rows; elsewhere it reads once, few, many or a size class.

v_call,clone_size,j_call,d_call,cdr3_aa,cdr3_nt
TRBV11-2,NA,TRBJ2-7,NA,CASSLARVGGEQYF,TGTGCCAGCAGCTTAGCTCGCGTAGGGGGCGAGCAGTACTTC
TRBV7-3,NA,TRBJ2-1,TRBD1,CASSLGTDNEQFF,TGTGCCAGCAGCTTAGGGACAGACAATGAGCAGTTCTTC
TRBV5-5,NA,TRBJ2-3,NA,CASWGLTSTDTQYF,TGTGCCAGCTGGGGCCTAACTAGCACAGATACGCAGTATTTT
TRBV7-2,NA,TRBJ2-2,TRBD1,CASSTDRKTGELFF,TGTGCCAGCAGCACGGACAGGAAGACCGGGGAGCTGTTTTTT
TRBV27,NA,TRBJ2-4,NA,CASSLLSGVAKNIQYF,TGTGCCAGCAGTTTATTGTCGGGGGTAGCCAAAAACATTCAGTACTTC
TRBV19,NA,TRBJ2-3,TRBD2,CASSIAPAGVTDTQYF,TGTGCCAGTAGTATAGCGCCAGCGGGAGTCACAGATACGCAGTATTTT
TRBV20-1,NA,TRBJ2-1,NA,CSARESDEQFF,TGCAGTGCTAGAGAATCGGATGAGCAGTTCTTC
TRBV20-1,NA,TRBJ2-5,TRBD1,CSANDRGVETQYF,TGCAGTGCTAATGACAGGGGAGTGGAGACCCAGTACTTC
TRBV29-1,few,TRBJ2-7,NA,CSVERAGSYEQYF,TGCAGCGTTGAAAGGGCGGGCTCCTACGAGCAGTACTTC
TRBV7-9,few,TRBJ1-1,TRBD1,CASSYYGQGITEAFF,TGTGCCAGCAGCTATTACGGACAGGGAATCACTGAAGCTTTCTTT
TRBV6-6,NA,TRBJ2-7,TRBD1,CASTDELGTGLYEQYF,TGTGCCAGCACCGACGAACTCGGGACAGGGTTGTACGAGCAGTACTTC
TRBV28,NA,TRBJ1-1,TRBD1,CASSSGQGAPNTEAFF,TGTGCCAGCAGTTCGGGACAGGGGGCGCCGAACACTGAAGCTTTCTTT
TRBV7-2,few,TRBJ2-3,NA,CASSLKFADTQYF,TGTGCCAGCAGCTTAAAATTTGCGGATACGCAGTATTTT
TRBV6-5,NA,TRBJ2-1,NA,CATGSPSDEQFF,TGTGCCACGGGTTCCCCGAGCGATGAGCAGTTCTTC
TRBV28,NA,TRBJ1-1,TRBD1,CASSLPGTGRAEAFF,TGTGCCAGCAGTCTCCCCGGGACAGGGAGGGCTGAAGCTTTCTTT
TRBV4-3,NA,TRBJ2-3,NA,CASSEALSGAGGYTDTQYF,TGCGCCAGCAGCGAGGCTTTATCTGGAGCCGGGGGTTACACAGATACGCAGTATTTT
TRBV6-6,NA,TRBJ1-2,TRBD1,CASSSGGQWYGYTF,TGTGCCAGCAGTTCCGGGGGACAGTGGTATGGCTACACCTTC
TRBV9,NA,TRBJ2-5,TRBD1,CASSVAGRGTQETQYF,TGTGCCAGCAGCGTAGCCGGCAGGGGGACCCAAGAGACCCAGTACTTC
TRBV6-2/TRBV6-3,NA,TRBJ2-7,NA,CASSPPGLIYEQYF,TGTGCCAGCAGTCCGCCGGGACTCATCTACGAGCAGTACTTC
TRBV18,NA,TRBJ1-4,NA,CASSPRTVNEKLFF,TGTGCCAGCTCACCCAGGACAGTTAATGAAAAACTGTTTTTT
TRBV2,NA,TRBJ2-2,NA,CASSESPGTGELFF,TGTGCCAGCAGTGAGTCCCCGGGCACCGGGGAGCTGTTTTTT
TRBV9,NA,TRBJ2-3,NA,CASSVVGDSERDTQYF,TGTGCCAGCAGCGTGGTGGGGGACTCAGAAAGGGATACGCAGTATTTT
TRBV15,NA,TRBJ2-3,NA,CATSRPGITADTQYF,TGTGCCACCAGCAGACCCGGGATTACCGCAGATACGCAGTATTTT
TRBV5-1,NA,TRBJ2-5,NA,CASREGTAQETQYF,TGCGCCAGCAGGGAGGGGACAGCTCAAGAGACCCAGTACTTC
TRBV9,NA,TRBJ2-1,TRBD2,CASSGSGPGRSYNEQFF,TGTGCCAGCAGCGGTAGCGGGCCGGGCCGCTCCTACAATGAGCAGTTCTTC
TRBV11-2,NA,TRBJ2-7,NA,CASRIRAGFSGGQYF,TGTGCCAGCAGGATCAGAGCGGGCTTCTCCGGGGGGCAGTACTTC
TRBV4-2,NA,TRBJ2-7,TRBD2,CASSQGRREGHEQYF,TGTGCCAGCAGCCAAGGAAGACGGGAGGGCCACGAGCAGTACTTC
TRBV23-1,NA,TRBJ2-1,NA,CASSQTRPGDEQFF,TGCGCCAGCAGTCAGACCCGCCCGGGGGATGAGCAGTTCTTC
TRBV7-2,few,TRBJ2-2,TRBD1,CASSSQGARLSTGELFF,TGTGCCAGCAGCTCGCAGGGGGCCCGTCTGAGCACCGGGGAGCTGTTTTTT
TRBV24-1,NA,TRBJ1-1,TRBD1,CATSDLGTDTEAFF,TGTGCCACCAGTGATTTAGGGACAGACACTGAAGCTTTCTTT
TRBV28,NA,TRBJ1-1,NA,CASNSGETEAFF,TGTGCCAGCAATTCGGGGGAGACTGAAGCTTTCTTT
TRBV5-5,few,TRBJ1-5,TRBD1,CASSLGRGLNQPQHF,TGTGCCAGCAGCTTGGGCAGGGGGCTCAATCAGCCCCAGCATTTT
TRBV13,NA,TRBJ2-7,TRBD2,CASSRGALADTYEQYF,TGTGCCAGCAGCCGTGGGGCGCTAGCGGATACCTACGAGCAGTACTTC
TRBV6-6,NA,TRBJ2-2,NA,CASSYLTGELFF,TGTGCCAGCAGTTACTTAACCGGGGAGCTGTTTTTT
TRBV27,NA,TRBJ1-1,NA,CASSSTSTGNTEAFF,TGTGCCAGCAGTTCAACGTCGACAGGGAACACTGAAGCTTTCTTT
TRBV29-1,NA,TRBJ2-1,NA,CSVLGSYNEQFF,TGCAGCGTTCTAGGCTCCTACAATGAGCAGTTCTTC
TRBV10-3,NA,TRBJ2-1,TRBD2,CAISNPGLAGVTYNEQFF,TGTGCCATCAGTAATCCGGGACTAGCGGGAGTCACCTACAATGAGCAGTTCTTC
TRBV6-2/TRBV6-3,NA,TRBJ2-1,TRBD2,CASSSPRASGRYEQFF,TGTGCCAGCAGCTCCCCCAGGGCTAGCGGTCGGTATGAGCAGTTCTTC
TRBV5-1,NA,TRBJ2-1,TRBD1,CASSLDHRDRDFNEQFF,TGCGCCAGCAGCTTGGACCACCGGGACAGGGACTTCAATGAGCAGTTCTTC
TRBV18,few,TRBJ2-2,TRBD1,CASSSAGGSTGELFF,TGTGCCAGCTCGAGCGCAGGGGGTAGCACCGGGGAGCTGTTTTTT
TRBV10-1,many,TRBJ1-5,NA,CASSDKCPDTFNQPQHF,TGCGCCAGCAGTGATAAGTGCCCAGACACTTTCAATCAGCCCCAGCATTTT
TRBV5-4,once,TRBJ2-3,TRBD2,CASRNALAGGTDTQYF,TGTGCCAGCAGGAACGCCCTAGCGGGAGGGACAGATACGCAGTATTTT
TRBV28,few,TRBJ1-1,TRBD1,CASRQGAHTEAFF,TGTGCCAGCAGACAGGGGGCCCACACTGAAGCTTTCTTT
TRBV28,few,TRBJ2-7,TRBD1,CASSIGQDEQYF,TGTGCCAGCAGTATCGGACAGGACGAGCAGTACTTC
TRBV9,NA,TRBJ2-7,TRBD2,CASSVADVAGGPLYF,TGTGCCAGCAGCGTAGCCGATGTAGCGGGAGGGCCCTTGTACTTC
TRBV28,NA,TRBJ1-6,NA,CASSSPSPLHF,TGTGCCAGCAGTTCTCCTTCACCCCTCCACTTT
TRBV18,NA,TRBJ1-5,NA,CASSNRGPSDLNQPQHF,TGTGCCAGCTCAAATAGAGGCCCCAGTGATCTCAATCAGCCCCAGCATTTT
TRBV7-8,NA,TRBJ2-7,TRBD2,CASSVGTTGFEQYF,TGTGCCAGCAGCGTCGGGACTACAGGTTTCGAGCAGTACTTC
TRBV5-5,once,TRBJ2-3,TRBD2,CASSSPGGGTGDTQYF,TGTGCCAGCAGCTCGCCGGGAGGCGGTACTGGGGATACGCAGTATTTT
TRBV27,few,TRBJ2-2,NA,CASSSRAGAGELFF,TGTGCCAGCAGTTCCCGCGCCGGGGCCGGGGAGCTGTTTTTT
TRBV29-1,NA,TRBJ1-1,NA,CSIFSGLGDQAFF,TGCAGCATTTTTTCCGGTTTAGGGGATCAAGCTTTCTTT
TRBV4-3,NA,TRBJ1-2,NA,CASSQDYPGANYGYTF,TGCGCCAGCAGCCAAGACTACCCAGGGGCTAACTATGGCTACACCTTC
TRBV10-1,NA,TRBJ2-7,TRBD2,CASSDALAGAYEQYF,TGCGCCAGCAGTGACGCCCTGGCGGGAGCCTACGAGCAGTACTTC
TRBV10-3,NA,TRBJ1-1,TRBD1,CAISERDRMNTEAFF,TGTGCCATCAGTGAGCGGGACAGGATGAACACTGAAGCTTTCTTT
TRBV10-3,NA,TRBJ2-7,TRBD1,CATRGQSYEQYF,TGTGCCACCAGGGGACAGTCCTACGAGCAGTACTTC
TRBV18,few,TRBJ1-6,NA,CASSPQNTENSPLHF,TGTGCCAGCTCACCACAAAATACGGAGAATTCACCCCTCCACTTT
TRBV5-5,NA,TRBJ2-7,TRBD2,CASSRYGLAGAGVSYEQYF,TGTGCCAGCAGCCGATACGGGCTAGCGGGAGCTGGAGTGTCCTACGAGCAGTACTTC
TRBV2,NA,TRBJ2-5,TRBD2,CASVRRELGQETQYF,TGTGCCAGCGTCAGGCGGGAGCTGGGGCAAGAGACCCAGTACTTC
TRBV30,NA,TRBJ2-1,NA,CAWARGIRPSQFF,TGTGCCTGGGCCCGAGGAATAAGGCCTTCACAGTTCTTC
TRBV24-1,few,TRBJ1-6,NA,CATSESTGVLHF,TGTGCCACCAGTGAATCCACCGGAGTCCTCCACTTT